This T cell receptor beta chain was recorded in a study of T cells of healthy individuals. This clonotype occurred many times. CDR3 length equals 14 residues. The V gene's germline CDR1 is SGHDN and CDR2 FVKESK. The germline V and J ends were trimmed by 4 bases and 4 bases, with 13 bases remaining between them. TCRdb re-called the 5' RACE reads with MiXCR, one entry per CDR3 protein. The sample shows some 82,000 distinct CDR3 sequences, roughly 5% of them seen only once. The chain couples TRBV14 to TRBJ2-5; a possible D gene is TRBD1 (5 bases). The source of this sequence is a female donor in good health. The CDR3 region has the DNA TGTGCCAGCAGCCCAAGGCAGGGCCGAGAGACCCAGTACTTC. This translates into CASSPRQGRETQYF.